The TCR beta chain under discussion was sequenced for a study of control samples from healthy donors and cancer patients. Profiled with immunoSEQ multiplex PCR; TCRdb holds only in-frame clones, not every one. The table records over 150,000 clones, roughly 94% of them present only once. The CDR3 consists of 14 residues. The V segment lost 3 bases and the J segment 5 bases; nucleotides outside the gene matches: 4. Germline V gene lookup returns CDR1 SGHRS and CDR2 YFSETQ. This clonotype originated in a man between 60 and 75 years old with colorectal cancer. What was sequenced was PBMCs. The chain couples TRBV5-1 to TRBJ2-5; 10 bases fit TRBD1. CDR3 sequence: CASSSGQGLETQYF. As DNA, the CDR3 is TGCGCCAGCAGCTCGGGACAGGGGTTGGAGACCCAGTACTTC.